This is a list of T cell receptor beta chains from one sample in a study of T-cell memory formation after mild COVID-19. TCRdb fed the 5' RACE reads into MiXCR, producing one record per CDR3 protein. The sample holds 190,000 or so distinct CDR3 sequences, around 27% seen once. Sequences were obtained from PBMCs or a T cell subset sorted from them (not recorded which). The receptor source for this set is an adult woman who had mild COVID-19 (a few samples of this study predate the infection). Cell type and time point are not known. Both conserved end residues are part of each CDR3. Fields, in order: V gene, J gene, CDR3 length, CDR3 protein.

TRBV7-6	TRBJ2-2	14	CASSLATNTGELFF
TRBV7-9	TRBJ2-2	15	CASSSTRSGTGELFF
TRBV12-3/TRBV12-4	TRBJ2-7	14	CASSPGTGWREQYF
TRBV12-3/TRBV12-4	TRBJ2-6	14	CASSPGPGANVLTF
TRBV7-3	TRBJ2-5	13	CASTSVYQETQYF
TRBV2	TRBJ1-1	16	CASSGDRGLLNTEAFF
TRBV29-1	TRBJ2-3	14	CSVRTSGSLDTQYF
TRBV6-1	TRBJ2-5	14	CASSGWDSQETQYF
TRBV7-2	TRBJ2-5	19	CASSLRGIVIQGGQETQYF
TRBV5-1	TRBJ2-3	18	CASSLELAGAGRADTQYF
TRBV6-2/TRBV6-3	TRBJ1-4	15	CASSYSGRESEKLFF
TRBV7-3	TRBJ2-1	16	CASSLLGPIPYNEQFF
TRBV11-2	TRBJ2-3	16	CASSFGSGGSTDTQYF
TRBV6-2/TRBV6-3	TRBJ1-1	15	CASSSPGPQGSEAFF
TRBV30	TRBJ2-7	13	CAWRGTGIHEQYF
TRBV7-3	TRBJ2-7	13	CASSYGTGYEQYF
TRBV6-5	TRBJ2-1	16	CASSGNLAGSLNEQFF
TRBV15	TRBJ1-1	15	CATSRVARANTEAFF
TRBV2	TRBJ2-2	12	CASMRGSGELFF
TRBV4-1	TRBJ2-3	16	CASSQTTGSSTDTQYF
TRBV12-3/TRBV12-4	TRBJ2-5	16	CASSSVLEREGETQYF
TRBV27	TRBJ1-1	13	CASSFEVNTEAFF
TRBV29-1	TRBJ2-7	13	CSVKTGWDYEQYF
TRBV20-1	TRBJ2-1	14	CSARSPQVGDEQFF
TRBV20-1	TRBJ2-1	16	CSARLGTSGGLNEQFF
TRBV27	TRBJ1-5	15	CASSLRAGRNQPQHF
TRBV7-6	TRBJ2-7	14	CASSLAGGPSEQYF
TRBV5-4	TRBJ2-3	16	CASSRGTSGQTDTQYF
TRBV7-3	TRBJ2-2	14	CASSPGLGTGELFF
TRBV9	TRBJ2-7	15	CASSPTGTDSYEQYF
TRBV10-3	TRBJ2-5	15	CAINSGLALMETQYF
TRBV20-1	TRBJ1-2	16	CSARQPYRQGLIGYTF
TRBV7-2	TRBJ2-3	19	CASSRAVLAGGTRTDTQYF
TRBV2	TRBJ2-1	13	CASSVGGHNEQFF
TRBV12-3/TRBV12-4	TRBJ1-1	14	CASSAGPLSTEAFF
TRBV6-5	TRBJ2-5	13	CASREGSEETQYF
TRBV24-1	TRBJ2-1	11	CATRSGSEQFF
TRBV4-1	TRBJ2-1	12	CASSPGAVEQFF
TRBV2	TRBJ2-7	14	CASTAGTGTYEQYF
TRBV9	TRBJ2-1	17	CASSAPTGTGASNEQFF
TRBV4-1	TRBJ2-7	14	CASSQDLATGGQYF
TRBV6-2/TRBV6-3	TRBJ2-7	14	CASSPQATSYEQYF
TRBV5-1	TRBJ2-2	15	CASSLSVQTGGELFF
TRBV2	TRBJ1-1	14	CASRTSGARTEAFF
TRBV7-6	TRBJ2-1	12	CASSQHGTEQFF
TRBV4-1	TRBJ2-7	15	CASSQGQGEGYEQYF
TRBV6-2/TRBV6-3	TRBJ1-1	15	CASRTIPVSNTEAFF
TRBV7-7	TRBJ2-3	15	CASSLEPSSTDTQYF
TRBV18	TRBJ2-1	13	CASSPADGDEQFF
TRBV7-9	TRBJ2-1	15	CASSPQTGLSNEQFF
TRBV7-2	TRBJ2-1	14	CASSNPWGRNEQFF
TRBV15	TRBJ2-1	16	CATSKQREMRGNEQFF
TRBV21-1	TRBJ2-7	20	CASRGRTSGLAGLRVYEQYF